The 27 T cell receptor beta chains below all came from one sample that was sequenced in a study of CD8 T cells in Susac syndrome. Random hexamers served to reverse transcribe about 0.45 to 1 ug RNA. MiXCR, run by TCRdb on the immunoSEQ multiplex PCR reads, gives a single entry per CDR3 protein. The repertoire has 150,000 to 190,000 distinct CDR3 sequences, approximately 94% of them found once; the top ten carry just over 0.2%. The material sequenced was CD8+ T cells from PBMCs. The receptors stem from a human donor with multiple sclerosis.

The chain uses TRBV5-1 and TRBJ2-1; perhaps TRBD2 as D (7 bases). V lost 3 bases, J lost 12 bases, and 31 bases lay in between. This CDR3 spans 18 amino acids. Per the germline V gene, CDR1 is SGHRS and CDR2 is YFSETQ. As DNA, the CDR3 is TGCGCCAGCAGCTCCCCTACAGGGCTAGCGGATACAATGATAGGGCAGTTCTTC. Protein sequence: CASSSPTGLADTMIGQFF.

The table lists this clonotype with a count of one. CDR3: CASSEWDNPPLHF. CDR3 DNA: TGTGCCAGCAGCGAGTGGGACAATCCACCCCTCCACTTT. The V gene is TRBV9, the J gene TRBJ1-6, with a tentative D call TRBD1 (6 bases). Germline CDR1 and CDR2: SGDLS and YYNGEE. This CDR3 has 13 amino acids. Trimming removed 3 bases at V and 11 bases at J, with 12 bases between.

The chain couples TRBV27 to TRBJ1-5; possible D gene TRBD1, 5 bases. There are 14 residues in the CDR3. Trimming removed 3 bases from V and 2 bases from J, with 8 bases in between. Germline V gene sequence: CDR1 MNHEY, CDR2 SMNVEV (reference sequence). CDR3 DNA sequence: TGTGCCAGCAGTTTTAGCAGGGGCAATCAGCCCCAGCATTTT. Encoded protein: CASSFSRGNQPQHF.

This chain connects TRBV2 to TRBJ1-5; 8 bases fit TRBD1. V gave up 4 bases and J gave up 1 base; unmatched junction bases: 6. Germline CDR1 reads SNHLY; CDR2 reads FYNNEI. The CDR3 is made up of 16 amino acids. The CDR3 region has the DNA TGTGCCAGCAGTGGGGTCAGGGGGCAGAGCAATCAGCCCCAGCATTTT. This codes for CASSGVRGQSNQPQHF.

This chain connects TRBV9 to TRBJ2-5; D may correspond to TRBD1 or TRBD2 (5 bases each). CDR3 size: 12 residues. Germline V lookup: CDR1 SGDLS, CDR2 YYNGEE. Trimming cost V 6 bases and J 7 bases, with 13 bases left between them. CDR3 sequence (DNA): TGTGCCAGCATGGGGACCGAAGGGACCCAGTACTTC. Protein sequence: CASMGTEGTQYF.

The V and J genes are TRBV12-3 or TRBV12-4 and TRBJ2-3; D call uncertain. The CDR3 spans 14 residues. V gave up 6 bases and J gave up 0 bases, with 10 bases separating them. As DNA, the CDR3 is TGTGCCAGCAGCCGTACCACTAGCACAGATACGCAGTATTTT. Residues: CASSRTTSTDTQYF.

V and J are TRBV9 and TRBJ1-5; D uncertain. The V gene lost 8 bases and the J gene lost 5 bases, with 14 bases spanning the gap. The CDR3 has 13 residues. Germline CDR1 reads SGDLS; CDR2 reads YYNGEE. CDR3 protein: CASALGSDQPQHF. The CDR3 coding sequence is TGTGCCAGTGCATTGGGTTCAGATCAGCCCCAGCATTTT.

The rearrangement uses TRBV4-3 and TRBJ2-7, with a tentative D call TRBD1 (5 bases). The V end was cut by 2 bases, the J end by 4 bases, with 12 bases between. The CDR3 extends over 14 amino acids. From germline, CDR1 is LGHNA and CDR2 YSLEER. This CDR3 reads CASSQSTAKYEQYF. In nucleotides, the CDR3 is TGCGCCAGCAGCCAATCGACAGCGAAATACGAGCAGTACTTC.

V gene TRBV9 combines with J gene TRBJ1-5, with TRBD1 identical over 7 bases. CDR3 length: 13 amino acids. V shed 4 bases and J 7 bases; nucleotides not matched to a gene: 5. Germline V lookup: CDR1 SGDLS, CDR2 YYNGEE. The CDR3 nucleotides read TGTGCCAGCAGCCAGACAGGGAGCCAGCCCCAGCATTTT. Protein: CASSQTGSQPQHF.

This chain uses TRBV12-3 or TRBV12-4 with TRBJ2-5, with D maybe TRBD2 (6 bases). Trimming stripped 5 bases from V and 5 bases from J, with 15 bases between. The CDR3 length is 14 residues. CDR3 sequence: CASSMNLRGETQYF. DNA for the CDR3: TGTGCCAGCAGTATGAACTTACGGGGGGAGACCCAGTACTTC.

V usage is TRBV20-1 and J usage is TRBJ1-2; perhaps TRBD1 as D (6 bases). The V gene's germline CDR1 is DFQATT and CDR2 SNEGSKA (reference sequence). This CDR3 comprises 12 residues. The V end was cut by 7 bases, the J end by 3 bases, with 12 bases between. The CDR3 coding sequence is TGCAGTGTTACTCACAGGGACTATGGCTACACCTTC. Its protein is CSVTHRDYGYTF.

The chain recombines TRBV30 with TRBJ1-1; tentative D call: TRBD1 (5 bases). Germline V gene data show CDR1 as GTSNPN and CDR2 as SVGIG (reference sequence). This CDR3 contains 12 residues. The V gene lost 4 bases and the J gene lost 7 bases, with 13 bases spanning the gap. The CDR3 DNA reads TGTGCCTGGACCAAAGGGGACGGTGAAGCTTTCTTT. This sequence encodes CAWTKGDGEAFF.

V gene TRBV7-9 combines with J gene TRBJ1-2; 11 bases agree with TRBD1. J lost 8 bases, V lost 4 bases, and 9 bases had no gene match. The CDR3 has 15 residues. The V gene's germline CDR1 is SEHNR and CDR2 FQNEAQ (reference sequence). The CDR3 bases are TGTGCCAGCAGCTCCGGGACAGGGGGATTTGTGGGCTACACCTTC. Its translation: CASSSGTGGFVGYTF.

The chain uses TRBV29-1 and TRBJ2-3, with D maybe TRBD1 (5 bases). V was shortened by 5 bases and J by 1 base, with 13 bases between the two germline ends. Germline V lookup: CDR1 SQVTM, CDR2 ANQGSEA. The CDR3 has 14 residues. CDR3 in amino acids: CSVFRVGGTDTQYF. The CDR3 DNA reads as TGCAGCGTTTTCAGGGTGGGTGGCACAGATACGCAGTATTTT.

This chain links TRBV7-9 with TRBJ1-2; the match to TRBD1 covers 10 bases. J was trimmed by 8 bases and V by 3 bases; bases with no gene match: 9. CDR3 length: 15 residues. Germline CDR1 SEHNR, CDR2 FQNEAQ (reference sequence). CDR3 sequence (DNA): TGTGCCAGCAGCTTGACAGGGGGCGAGGTCCTAGGCTACACCTTC. Amino acids: CASSLTGGEVLGYTF.

V is TRBV9 and J is TRBJ2-1; either TRBD1 or TRBD2 may fit D (7 bases each). The V and J ends lost 3 bases and 7 bases respectively, with 20 bases between them. Per germline, CDR1 SGDLS and CDR2 YYNGEE. The CDR3 spans 16 residues. In DNA, the CDR3 is TGTGCCAGCAGCGACCCTCAGGGGCAGGGGGGGAATGAGCAGTTCTTC. Residues: CASSDPQGQGGNEQFF.

V and J are TRBV20-1 and TRBJ2-3, with TRBD2 as a possible D gene (7 bases). Germline values: CDR1 DFQATT, CDR2 SNEGSKA (reference sequence). This CDR3 comprises 12 residues. V lost 6 bases and J lost 9, with 16 bases in between. The CDR3 is CSAPLEGGTQYF. The CDR3 DNA sequence: TGCAGTGCCCCCCTGGAGGGGGGGACGCAGTATTTT.

The V call is TRBV7-9, the J call TRBJ2-1; 7 bases fit TRBD1. CDR3 length: 13 residues. The germline V gene encodes CDR1 SEHNR and CDR2 FQNEAQ (reference sequence). V was clipped by 3 bases and J by 7 bases; unmatched bases: 3. CDR3 residues: CASSFLQGNEQFF. The CDR3 DNA is TGTGCCAGCAGCTTCTTACAGGGGAATGAGCAGTTCTTC.

The chain has TRBV7-9 and TRBJ2-7, with D tentatively TRBD1 or TRBD2 (5 bases each). Trimming took off 4 bases at V and 4 bases at J, with 17 bases between the two ends. Germline CDR1 reads SEHNR; CDR2 reads FQNEAQ (reference sequence). The CDR3 is 15 amino acids. The CDR3 DNA reads TGTGCCAGCAGCTGGGATAACGGGGCGCGGTACGAGCAGTACTTC. Translated, it gives CASSWDNGARYEQYF.

The chain couples TRBV20-1 to TRBJ2-1, with no clear D. The CDR3 spans 11 residues. Trimming stripped 3 bases from V and 4 bases from J, with 4 bases between. The germline V gene has CDR1 DFQATT and CDR2 SNEGSKA (reference sequence). CDR3 DNA: TGCAGTGCTAGTTGGTACAATGAGCAGTTCTTC. Its translation: CSASWYNEQFF.

This chain joins TRBV25-1 and TRBJ2-5, with TRBD1 as a possible D gene (5 bases). Trimming pared 1 base from V and 3 bases from J, leaving 9 bases between. The CDR3 sequence is 14 residues long. CDR1 and CDR2 from the germline V gene are MGHDK and SYGVNS. CDR3 nucleotides: TGTGCCAGCAGTGAATCTGAGACAGAAGAGACCCAGTACTTC. Translation: CASSESETEETQYF.

The chain couples TRBV27 to TRBJ2-2; 9 nucleotides match TRBD1. The CDR3 consists of 15 residues. The V gene's germline CDR1 is MNHEY and CDR2 SMNVEV (reference sequence). J lost 4 bases, V lost 5 bases, and 5 bases had no gene match. CDR3 sequence reads: CASSVRDRVTGELFF. The CDR3 DNA reads TGTGCCAGCAGTGTCCGGGACAGGGTCACCGGGGAGCTGTTTTTT.

This rearrangement joins TRBV7-2 to TRBJ2-1; D is undetermined. The V gene lost 3 bases and the J gene lost 12 bases, with 9 bases spanning the gap. Germline loops: CDR1 SGHTA, CDR2 FQGNSA. The CDR3 sequence is 11 residues long. The CDR3 nucleotides are TGTGCCAGCAGCTTTGGGGATGGGCAGTTCTTC. It translates to CASSFGDGQFF.

V usage is TRBV20-1 and J usage is TRBJ2-7; 8 nucleotides match TRBD1. The CDR3 sequence is 14 residues long. Germline CDR1 and CDR2: DFQATT and SNEGSKA (reference sequence). V lost 1 base, J lost 4 bases, and 6 bases stayed unmatched. CDR3 amino acids: CSARGRRDRYEQYF. In nucleotides, the CDR3 is TGCAGTGCTAGAGGTCGCCGGGACAGGTACGAGCAGTACTTC.

The J gene is TRBJ2-7, the V gene TRBV7-6, with D unresolved. The length of the CDR3 is 13 residues. CDR1 and CDR2 (germline): SGHVS, FNYEAQ. V lost 5 bases and J 3 bases, leaving 11 bases between the germline ends. CDR3 amino acids: CASSPPFVYEQYF. The CDR3 coding sequence is TGTGCCAGCAGCCCCCCCTTTGTCTACGAGCAGTACTTC.

This chain's CDR3 is CSARDRQGAGANVLTF. The CDR3 DNA follows: TGCAGTGCTAGAGATAGACAGGGAGCCGGGGCCAACGTCCTGACTTTC. J is TRBJ2-6 and V is TRBV20-1; 7 nucleotides match TRBD1. The length of the CDR3 is 16 residues. In germline, CDR1 is DFQATT, CDR2 SNEGSKA (reference sequence). V lost 0 bases and J lost 4; bases outside the gene matches: 6.

The genes are TRBV7-9 and TRBJ2-6; no clear D. The CDR3 has 17 residues. Germline CDR1 is SEHNR and CDR2 is FQNEAQ (reference sequence). Trimming shortened V by 5 bases and J by 0 bases, and 14 bases separated the two germline ends. The CDR3 region has the DNA TGTGCCAGCAGCCCACCGACCGACCACTCTGGGGCCAACGTCCTGACTTTC. This sequence encodes CASSPPTDHSGANVLTF.